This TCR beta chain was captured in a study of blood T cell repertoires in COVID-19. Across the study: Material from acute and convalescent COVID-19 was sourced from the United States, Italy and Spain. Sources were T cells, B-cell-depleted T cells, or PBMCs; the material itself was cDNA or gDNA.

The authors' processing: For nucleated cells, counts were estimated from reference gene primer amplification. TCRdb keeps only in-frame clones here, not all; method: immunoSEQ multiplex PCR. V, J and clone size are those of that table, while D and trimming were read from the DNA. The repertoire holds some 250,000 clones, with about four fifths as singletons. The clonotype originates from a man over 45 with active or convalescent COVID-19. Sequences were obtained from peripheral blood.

The DNA for the CDR3 is TGTGCCAGCAGTTTACAGGGGCGGGGGGGGGCAGATACGCAGTATTTT. Its translation is CASSLQGRGGADTQYF. The rearrangement joins TRBV27 to TRBJ2-3, with 9 bases identical to TRBD2. J gave up 4 bases and V 2 bases, and 7 bases lay outside the gene matches. Germline V gene lookup returns CDR1 MNHEY and CDR2 SMNVEV (reference sequence). The CDR3 extends over 16 amino acids.